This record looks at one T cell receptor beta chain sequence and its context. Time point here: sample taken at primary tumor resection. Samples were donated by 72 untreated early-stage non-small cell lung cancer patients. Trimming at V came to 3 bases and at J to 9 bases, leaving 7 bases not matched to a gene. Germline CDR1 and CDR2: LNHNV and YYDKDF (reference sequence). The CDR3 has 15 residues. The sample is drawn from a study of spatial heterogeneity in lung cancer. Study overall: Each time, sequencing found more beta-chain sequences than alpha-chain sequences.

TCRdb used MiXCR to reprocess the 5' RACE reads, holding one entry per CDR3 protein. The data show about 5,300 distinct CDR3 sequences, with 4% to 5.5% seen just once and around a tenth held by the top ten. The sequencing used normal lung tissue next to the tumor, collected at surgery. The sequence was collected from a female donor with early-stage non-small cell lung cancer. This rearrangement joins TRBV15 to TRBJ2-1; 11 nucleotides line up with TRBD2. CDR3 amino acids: CATSRRLAGRREQFF. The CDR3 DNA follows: TGTGCCACCAGCAGGCGACTAGCGGGAAGGCGTGAGCAGTTCTTC.